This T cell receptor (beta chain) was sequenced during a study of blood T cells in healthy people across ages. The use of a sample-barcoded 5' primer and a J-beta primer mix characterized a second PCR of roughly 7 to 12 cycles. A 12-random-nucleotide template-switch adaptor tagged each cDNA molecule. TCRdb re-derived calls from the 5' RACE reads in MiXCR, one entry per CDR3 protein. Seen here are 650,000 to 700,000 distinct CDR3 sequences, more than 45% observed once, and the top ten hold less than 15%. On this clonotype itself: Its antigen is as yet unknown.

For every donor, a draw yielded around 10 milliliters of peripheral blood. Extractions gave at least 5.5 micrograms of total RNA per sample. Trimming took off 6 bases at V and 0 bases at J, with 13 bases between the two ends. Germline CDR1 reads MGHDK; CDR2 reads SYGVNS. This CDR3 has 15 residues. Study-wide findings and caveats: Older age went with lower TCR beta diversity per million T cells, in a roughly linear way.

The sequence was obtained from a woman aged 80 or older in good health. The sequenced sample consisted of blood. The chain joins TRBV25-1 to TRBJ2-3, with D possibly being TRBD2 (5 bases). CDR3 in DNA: TGTGCCAGCAGGTTGACTACCCCTAGCACAGATACGCAGTATTTT. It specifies CASRLTTPSTDTQYF. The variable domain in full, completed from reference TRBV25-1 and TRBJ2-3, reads EADIYQTPRYLVIGTGKKITLECSQTMGHDKMYWYQQDPGMELHLIHYSYGVNSTEKGDLSSESTVSRIRTEHFPLTLESARPSHTSQYLCASRLTTPSTDTQYFGPGTRLTVL.